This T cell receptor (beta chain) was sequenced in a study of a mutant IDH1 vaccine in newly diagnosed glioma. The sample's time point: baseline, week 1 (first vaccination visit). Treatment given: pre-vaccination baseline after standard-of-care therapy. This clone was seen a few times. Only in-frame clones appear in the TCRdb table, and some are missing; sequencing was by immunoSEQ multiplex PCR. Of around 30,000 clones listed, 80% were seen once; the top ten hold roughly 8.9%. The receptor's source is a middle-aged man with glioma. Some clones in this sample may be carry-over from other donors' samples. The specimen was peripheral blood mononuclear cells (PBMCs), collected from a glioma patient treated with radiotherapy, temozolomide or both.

The CDR3 region is CAWSVSRDTEAFF. CDR3 sequence (DNA): TGTGCCTGGAGTGTAAGCAGGGACACTGAAGCTTTCTTT. The genes are TRBV30 and TRBJ1-1, with TRBD1 as a possible D gene (5 bases). Germline lookup yields CDR1 GTSNPN and CDR2 SVGIG (reference sequence). Trimming removed 0 bases from V and 3 bases from J, with 8 bases in between. The CDR3 spans 13 residues.